This T cell receptor beta chain is drawn from a study of shared clonotypes between healthy human individuals. As for the study in general: The study enrolled a couple of women and a few men aged 18 to 49.

The length of the CDR3 is 17 residues. V was clipped by 6 bases and J by 0 bases, with 18 bases between them. The V gene's germline CDR1 is MNHEY and CDR2 SMNVEV (reference sequence). Per the authors' pipeline: ImmunoSEQ output lacked quality scores and full-length reads, limiting matched filtering. Clones were read by immunoSEQ multiplex PCR, and TCRdb kept only the in-frame ones, dropping some. The V and J calls and clone size come from that table; D and trimming were worked out from the DNA. Among approximately 2,000,000 clones, around 93% were seen once, and the ten largest hold around 1.7%. To note about this clone: What it binds is unknown.

Notes on the study in general: Clonotypes that were shared across four donors made up around 5% of naive CD4 clonotypes.

Naive CD8 cells, CD45RO-negative and positively selected for CCR7, excluded terminally differentiated effector memory CD45RA+ cells. The sequenced material came from naive CD8+ T cells from PBMCs. The chain combines TRBV27 with TRBJ2-1; tentative D call: TRBD1 (6 bases). The receptor comes from a man aged 18 to 29 in good health. Some clones in this sample may be carry-over from other donors' samples. The CDR3 sequence is CASSSWGDRSSYNEQFF. In nucleotides, the CDR3 is TGTGCCAGCAGCTCCTGGGGAGACAGGAGCTCCTACAATGAGCAGTTCTTC.